This T cell receptor (beta chain) was sequenced in a study of T cell responses to AZD1222 COVID-19 vaccine. Whole-study context: Both about-4-week and about-12-week second-dose recipients were combined.

This CDR3 has 13 amino acids. Trimming stripped 3 bases from V and 0 bases from J, with 4 bases between. Germline V gene sequence: CDR1 SGHRS, CDR2 YFSETQ. The assay was immunoSEQ multiplex PCR, and TCRdb's table has in-frame clones only and misses some. Seen here are 75,000 to 100,000 clones, approximately 90% observed once, and the top ten hold 2.5% to 3%. This receptor was taken from an adult in good health. This sequence joins TRBV5-1 and TRBJ2-1; D unresolved. The sequencing here drew on peripheral blood, taken on day 0 of AZD1222 vaccination. In nucleotides, the CDR3 is TGCGCCAGCAGCTCTGGCTCCTACAATGAGCAGTTCTTC. Protein: CASSSGSYNEQFF.